This T cell receptor beta chain comes out of a study of T cell changes during pregnancy in multiple sclerosis. TCRdb's copy holds only in-frame clones and misses some; the assay was immunoSEQ multiplex PCR. The repertoire holds tens of thousands of clones, with roughly nine tenths as singletons. This CDR3 contains 15 residues. V lost 0 bases, J lost 4 bases, and 10 bases lay in between. Germline lookup yields CDR1 LGHNA and CDR2 YSLEER. The specimen comprised CD4+ T cells from peripheral blood mononuclear cells, sampled in the third trimester of pregnancy. The chain joins TRBV4-3 to TRBJ2-1; maybe TRBD1 (7 bases). This TCR was sampled from a female donor with multiple sclerosis, enrolled in a pregnancy study. The CDR3 DNA reads TGCGCCAGCAGCCAAGACCAGGGGGGTTACAATGAGCAGTTCTTC. Residues: CASSQDQGGYNEQFF.